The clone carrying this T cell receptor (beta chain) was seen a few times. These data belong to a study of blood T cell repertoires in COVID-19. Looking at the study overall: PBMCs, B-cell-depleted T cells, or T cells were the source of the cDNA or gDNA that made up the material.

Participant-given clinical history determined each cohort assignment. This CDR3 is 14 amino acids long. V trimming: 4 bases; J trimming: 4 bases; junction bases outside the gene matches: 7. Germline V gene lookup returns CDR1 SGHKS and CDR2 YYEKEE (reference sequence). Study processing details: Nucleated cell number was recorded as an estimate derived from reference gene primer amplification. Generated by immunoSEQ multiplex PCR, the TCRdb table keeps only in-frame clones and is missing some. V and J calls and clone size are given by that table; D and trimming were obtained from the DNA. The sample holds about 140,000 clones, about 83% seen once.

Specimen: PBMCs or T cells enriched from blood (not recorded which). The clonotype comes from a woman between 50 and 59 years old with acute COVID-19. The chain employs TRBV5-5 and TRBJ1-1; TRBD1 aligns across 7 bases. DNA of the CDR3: TGTGCCAGCAGCCAACCAGGGGGTTTCACTGAAGCTTTCTTT. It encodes CASSQPGGFTEAFF.